This passage covers 4 T cell receptor beta chains from one sample sequenced in a study of T cells expressing NK-cell markers. For each CDR3 protein, TCRdb gives one entry from its re-call of the 5' RACE reads, without DNA. The sample table includes 350,000 to 500,000 distinct CDR3 sequences. Sequenced sample: blood T cells: a sorted CD56 or NKG2C T cell subset, CD4+ or CD8+ T cells, or bulk PBMC T cells (not recorded which). These receptors all come from a woman between 18 and 69 years old in good health.

The CDR3 reads CASSISGGGTATYNEQFF. The chain joins TRBV9 to TRBJ2-1; absent DNA, TCRdb's TRBD2 call cannot be checked. Germline V gene lookup returns CDR1 SGDLS and CDR2 YYNGEE. This CDR3 has 18 residues.

The chain couples TRBV6-5 to TRBJ1-2; the TCRdb call, TRBD1, lacks DNA for checking. CDR1 MNHEY and CDR2 SVGAGI come from the germline V gene. This CDR3 is built from 15 residues. This CDR3 reads CASSYGAGDPSGYTF.

The chain links TRBV7-3 to TRBJ2-1; TCRdb's assignment of TRBD1 cannot be checked, as there is no DNA. The CDR3 contains 13 residues. Germline lookup yields CDR1 SGHTA and CDR2 FQGTGA. This CDR3 is CASSPPEGNEQFF.

The chain couples TRBV6-5 to TRBJ2-5; absent DNA, TCRdb's TRBD1 call cannot be checked. Germline V CDR1 and CDR2: MNHEY, SVGAGI. The CDR3 extends over 15 amino acids. CDR3 loop: CASSYKQGLQETQYF.